This T cell receptor beta chain is drawn from a study of identical twins. Study-wide results and caveats: It was out-of-frame TCR alpha sharing in monozygotic twins that models underestimated. Beta out-of-frame twin sharing showed a weaker excess.

Every sampled donor was Caucasian and healthy. Each CDR3 protein gets one entry after TCRdb re-called the 5' RACE reads with MiXCR. Of about 220,000 distinct CDR3 sequences listed, around 8% are singletons. This clonotype was seen at least ten times. Its antigen is not identified. These sequences were also reported in another study, on yellow fever vaccine responses in identical twins.

Source material: memory (CD45RO+) T cells sorted from blood. The sequence was collected from a woman aged 18 to 35 in good health.

The CDR3 spells CSVRKHYGQAGYTF. The CDR3 DNA is TGCAGTGTTCGCAAGCATTACGGACAGGCCGGCTACACCTTC. V gene TRBV20-1 combines with J gene TRBJ1-2; the match to TRBD1 covers 7 bases. After removal of 7 bases from V and 8 bases from J, the junction contained 16 bases not matched to a gene. CDR1 and CDR2 from the germline V gene are DFQATT and SNEGSKA (reference sequence). The CDR3 has 14 residues.